This record concerns one TCR beta chain sequence. Clones were sequenced by immunoSEQ multiplex PCR, and TCRdb holds only the in-frame ones, with some missing. The sample carries roughly 45,000 clones, 92% recorded once. Germline V CDR1 and CDR2: LGHNA, YSLEER. Trimming stripped 1 base from V and 7 bases from J, with 14 bases between. The CDR3 is made up of 16 amino acids. This sample is drawn from a study of technical replicates of blood from a few donors. This TCR was recovered from a human donor in good health. Some clones in this sample may be carry-over from other donors' samples. The sequenced material came from PBMCs. The chain joins TRBV4-3 to TRBJ1-6, with D perhaps matching TRBD1 (5 bases). The CDR3, as DNA: TGCGCCAGCAGCCAAGGATTCGGCGGGGGAAATTCACCCCTCCACTTT. This translates into CASSQGFGGGNSPLHF.